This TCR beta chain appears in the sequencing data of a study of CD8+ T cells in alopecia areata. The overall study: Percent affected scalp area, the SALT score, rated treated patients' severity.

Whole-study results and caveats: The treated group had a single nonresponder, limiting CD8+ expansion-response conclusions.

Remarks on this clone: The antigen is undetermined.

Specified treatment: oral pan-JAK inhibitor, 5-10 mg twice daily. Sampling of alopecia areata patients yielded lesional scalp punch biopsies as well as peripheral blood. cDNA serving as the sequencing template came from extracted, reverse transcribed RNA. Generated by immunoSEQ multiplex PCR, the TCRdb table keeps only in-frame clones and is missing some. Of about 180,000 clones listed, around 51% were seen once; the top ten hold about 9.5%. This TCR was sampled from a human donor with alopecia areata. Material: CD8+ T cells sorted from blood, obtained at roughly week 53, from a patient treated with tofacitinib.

The chain's CDR3 is CASSPSLIGEAGYGYTF. The CDR3 bases are TGTGCCAGCAGCCCAAGCCTGATTGGTGAGGCAGGCTATGGCTACACCTTC. The chain is built from TRBV7-8 and TRBJ1-2; D is undetermined. The CDR3 contains 17 residues. Germline loops: CDR1 SGHVS, CDR2 FQNEAQ. The V end was cut by 5 bases, the J end by 4 bases, with 23 bases between.